This T cell receptor beta chain came from a study of T-cell memory formation after mild COVID-19. Study as a whole: Largely donor-specific TCR clusters were found.

General observations from the study: Confirmation was lacking for SARS-CoV-2 specificity of second-wave clones that peaked on day 37. Mainly in CM and EM were contracting CD4+ clones; CD8+ were in EMRA.

In germline, CDR1 is SQVTM, CDR2 ANQGSEA. The ends were cut back, 5 bases at V and 0 bases at J, with 11 bases in the middle. The CDR3 has 14 amino acids. About this clonotype itself: Antigen unknown.

TCRdb re-derived calls from the 5' RACE reads in MiXCR, one entry per CDR3 protein. In the table there are hundreds of thousands of distinct CDR3 sequences, around 28% of which are singletons. This receptor was obtained from an adult woman who had mild COVID-19 (a few samples of this study predate the infection). Cell type and time point are not known. The gene calls are TRBV29-1 and TRBJ1-5; D remains unclear. Sequenced sample: PBMCs or a T cell subset sorted from them (not recorded which). The CDR3 here is CSVSLALSNQPQHF. DNA for the CDR3: TGCAGCGTTAGTCTAGCACTTAGCAATCAGCCCCAGCATTTT. The full variable domain, with the rest looked up from reference TRBV29-1 and TRBJ1-5, is SAVISQKPSRDICQRGTSLTIQCQVDSQVTMMFWYRQQPGQSLTLIATANQGSEATYESGFVIDKFPISRPNLTFSTLTVSNMSPEDSSIYLCSVSLALSNQPQHFGDGTRLSIL.